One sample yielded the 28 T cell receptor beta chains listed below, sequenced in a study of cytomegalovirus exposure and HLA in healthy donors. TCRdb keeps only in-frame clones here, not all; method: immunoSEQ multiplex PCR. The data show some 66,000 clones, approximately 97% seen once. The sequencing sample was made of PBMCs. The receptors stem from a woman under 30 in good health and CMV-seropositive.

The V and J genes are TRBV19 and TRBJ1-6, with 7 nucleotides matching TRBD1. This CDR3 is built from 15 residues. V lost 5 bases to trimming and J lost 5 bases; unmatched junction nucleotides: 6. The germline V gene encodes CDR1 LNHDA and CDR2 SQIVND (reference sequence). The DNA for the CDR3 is TGTGCCAGTAGTCCGGACAGGATGGATAATTCACCCCTCCACTTT. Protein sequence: CASSPDRMDNSPLHF.

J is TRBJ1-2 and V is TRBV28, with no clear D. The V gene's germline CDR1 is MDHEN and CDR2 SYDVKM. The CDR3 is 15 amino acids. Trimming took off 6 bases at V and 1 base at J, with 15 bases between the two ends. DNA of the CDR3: TGTGCCAGCAGCCCTGGCAGTCGCGGTAACTATGGCTACACCTTC. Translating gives CASSPGSRGNYGYTF.

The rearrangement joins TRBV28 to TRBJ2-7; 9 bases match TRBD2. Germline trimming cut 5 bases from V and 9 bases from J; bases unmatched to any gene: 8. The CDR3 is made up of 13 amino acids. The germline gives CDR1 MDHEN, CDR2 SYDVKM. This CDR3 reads CASSPSGALGQYF. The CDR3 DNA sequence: TGTGCCAGCAGTCCTAGCGGGGCCTTAGGGCAGTACTTC. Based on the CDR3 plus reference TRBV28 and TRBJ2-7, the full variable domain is DVKVTQSSRYLVKRTGEKVFLECVQDMDHENMFWYRQDPGLGLRLIYFSYDVKMKEKGDIPEGYSVSREKKERFSLILESASTNQTSMYLCASSPSGALGQYFGPGTRLTVT.

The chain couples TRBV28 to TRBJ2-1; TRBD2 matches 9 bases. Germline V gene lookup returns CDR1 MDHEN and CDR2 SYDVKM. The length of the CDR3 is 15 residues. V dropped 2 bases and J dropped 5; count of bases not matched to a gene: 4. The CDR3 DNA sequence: TGTGCCAGCAGTTTAGGGACTAGCACCCACAATGAGCAGTTCTTC. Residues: CASSLGTSTHNEQFF.

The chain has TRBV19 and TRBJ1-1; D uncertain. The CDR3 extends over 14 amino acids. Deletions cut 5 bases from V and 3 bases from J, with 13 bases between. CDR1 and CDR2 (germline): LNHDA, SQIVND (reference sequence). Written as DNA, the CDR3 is TGTGCCAGTAGTCTTGGGAGGAGGGACACTGAAGCTTTCTTT. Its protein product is CASSLGRRDTEAFF. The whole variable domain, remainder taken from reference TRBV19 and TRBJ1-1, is DGGITQSPKYLFRKEGQNVTLSCEQNLNHDAMYWYRQDPGQGLRLIYYSQIVNDFQKGDIAEGYSVSREKKESFPLTVTSAQKNPTAFYLCASSLGRRDTEAFFGQGTRLTVV.

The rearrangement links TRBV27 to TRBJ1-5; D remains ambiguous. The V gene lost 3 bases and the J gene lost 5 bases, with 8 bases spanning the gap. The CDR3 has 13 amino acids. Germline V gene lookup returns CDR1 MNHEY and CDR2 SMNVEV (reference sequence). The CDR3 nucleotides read TGTGCCAGCAGTTTCCGGGTCGATCAGCCCCAGCATTTT. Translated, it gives CASSFRVDQPQHF.

The CDR3 spells CASSRQAAVEKLFF. CDR3 DNA: TGTGCCAGCAGCAGACAGGCGGCGGTTGAAAAACTGTTTTTT. The chain is built from TRBV5-5 and TRBJ1-4; possibly TRBD1 for D (6 bases). Looked up from germline, CDR1 is SGHKS and CDR2 is YYEKEE (reference sequence). This CDR3 is built from 14 residues. Trimming took off 4 bases at V and 7 bases at J, with 14 bases between the two ends.

CDR3 in DNA: TGTGCCAGCTCACCCACTTCATACGAGCAGTACTTC. This codes for CASSPTSYEQYF. J is TRBJ2-7 and V is TRBV18; D not resolved. There are 12 residues in the CDR3. V lost 3 bases and J lost 4, with 7 bases in between. Germline V CDR1 and CDR2: KGHSH, LQKENI.

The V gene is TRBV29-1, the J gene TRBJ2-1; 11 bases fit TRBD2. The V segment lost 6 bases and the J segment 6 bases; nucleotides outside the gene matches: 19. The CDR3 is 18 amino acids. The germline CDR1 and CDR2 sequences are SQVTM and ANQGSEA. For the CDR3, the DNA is TGCAGCGTAGAAACTTTATCCGGGACTAGCGGTTGGGGCAATGAGCAGTTCTTC. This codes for CSVETLSGTSGWGNEQFF.

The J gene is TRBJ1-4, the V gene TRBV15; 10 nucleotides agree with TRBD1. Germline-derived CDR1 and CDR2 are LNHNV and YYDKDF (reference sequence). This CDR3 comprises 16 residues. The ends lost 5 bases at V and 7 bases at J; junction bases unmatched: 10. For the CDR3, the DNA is TGTGCCACCAGCTTTCCGTCCGGGACAGGGGTTGAAAAACTGTTTTTT. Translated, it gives CATSFPSGTGVEKLFF. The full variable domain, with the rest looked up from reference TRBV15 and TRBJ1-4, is DAMVIQNPRYQVTQFGKPVTLSCSQTLNHNVMYWYQQKSSQAPKLLFHYYDKDFNNEADTPDNFQSRRPNTSFCFLDIRSPGLGDTAMYLCATSFPSGTGVEKLFFGSGTQLSVL.

The chain's CDR3 is CASSIEVGGTGANVLTF. The CDR3 DNA follows: TGTGCCAGTAGTATCGAGGTGGGGGGTACTGGGGCCAACGTCCTGACTTTC. The J gene is TRBJ2-6, the V gene TRBV19, with D perhaps TRBD2 (6 bases). V lost 3 bases to trimming and J lost 2 bases, with 14 bases between them. The germline V gene has CDR1 LNHDA and CDR2 SQIVND (reference sequence). This CDR3 comprises 17 residues.

The DNA of the CDR3 is TGTGCCACCAGTCCGACCGGGACAGGTGAACTGGGGCAGTACTTC. Protein: CATSPTGTGELGQYF. This chain uses TRBV15 with TRBJ2-7; 8 positions agree with TRBD1. The germline CDR1 and CDR2 sequences are LNHNV and YYDKDF (reference sequence). The trim removed 6 bases at V and 9 bases at J, leaving 16 bases unmatched. The CDR3 totals 15 residues.

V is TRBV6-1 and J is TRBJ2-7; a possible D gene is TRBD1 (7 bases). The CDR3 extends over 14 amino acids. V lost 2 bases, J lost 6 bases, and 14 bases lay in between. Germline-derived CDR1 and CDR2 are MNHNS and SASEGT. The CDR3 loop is CASSETRGEVEQYF. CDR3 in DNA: TGTGCCAGCAGTGAAACCAGGGGGGAGGTCGAGCAGTACTTC.

The CDR3 region has the DNA TGTGCCAGCAGTTTCTCCGGGACAGGGGGCAATCAGCCCCAGCATTTT. Translation: CASSFSGTGGNQPQHF. The chain links TRBV28 to TRBJ1-5, with 10 bases lining up with TRBD1. In germline, CDR1 is MDHEN, CDR2 SYDVKM. The CDR3 extends over 16 amino acids. Trimming cost V 3 bases and J 2 bases; bases outside gene matches: 4.

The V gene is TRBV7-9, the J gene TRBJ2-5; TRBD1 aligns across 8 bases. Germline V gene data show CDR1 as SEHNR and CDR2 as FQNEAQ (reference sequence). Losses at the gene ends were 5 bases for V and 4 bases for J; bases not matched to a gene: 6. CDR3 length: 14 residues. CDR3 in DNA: TGTGCCAGCAGCGGACAGGGTCGCGTAGAGACCCAGTACTTC. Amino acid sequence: CASSGQGRVETQYF.

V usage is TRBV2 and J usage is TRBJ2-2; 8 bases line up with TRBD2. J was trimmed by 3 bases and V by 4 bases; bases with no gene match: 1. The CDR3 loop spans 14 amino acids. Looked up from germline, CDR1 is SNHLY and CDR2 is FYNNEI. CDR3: CASSASGYTGELFF. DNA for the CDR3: TGTGCCAGCAGTGCTAGCGGGTACACCGGGGAGCTGTTTTTT. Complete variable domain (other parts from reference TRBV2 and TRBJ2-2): EPEVTQTPSHQVTQMGQEVILRCVPISNHLYFYWYRQILGQKVEFLVSFYNNEISEKSEIFDDQFSVERPDGSNFTLKIRSTKLEDSAMYFCASSASGYTGELFFGEGSRLTVL.

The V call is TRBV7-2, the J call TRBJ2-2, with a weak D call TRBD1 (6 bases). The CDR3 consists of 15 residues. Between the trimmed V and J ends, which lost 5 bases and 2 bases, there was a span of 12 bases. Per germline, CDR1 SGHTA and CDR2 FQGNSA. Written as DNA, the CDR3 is TGTGCCAGCAGCAAGGGGACATTAAACACCGGGGAGCTGTTTTTT. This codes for CASSKGTLNTGELFF. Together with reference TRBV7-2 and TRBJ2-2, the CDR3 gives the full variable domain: GAGVSQSPSNKVTEKGKDVELRCDPISGHTALYWYRQSLGQGLEFLIYFQGNSAPDKSGLPSDRFSAERTGGSVSTLTIQRTQQEDSAVYLCASSKGTLNTGELFFGEGSRLTVL.

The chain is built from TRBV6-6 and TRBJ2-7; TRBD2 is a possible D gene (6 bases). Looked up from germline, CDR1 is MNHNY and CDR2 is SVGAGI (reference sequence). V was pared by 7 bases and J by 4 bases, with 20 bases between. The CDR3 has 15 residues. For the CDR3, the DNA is TGTGCCAGCATTAAAGGACTAACGTCGCGGTACGAGCAGTACTTC. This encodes CASIKGLTSRYEQYF.

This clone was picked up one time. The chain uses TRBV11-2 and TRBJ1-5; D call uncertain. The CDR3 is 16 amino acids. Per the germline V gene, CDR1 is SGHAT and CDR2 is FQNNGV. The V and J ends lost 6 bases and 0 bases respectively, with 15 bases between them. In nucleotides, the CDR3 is TGTGCCAGCAGGGTAGTGGCGGTTATTAGCAATCAGCCCCAGCATTTT. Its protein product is CASRVVAVISNQPQHF. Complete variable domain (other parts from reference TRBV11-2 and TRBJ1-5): EAGVAQSPRYKIIEKRQSVAFWCNPISGHATLYWYQQILGQGPKLLIQFQNNGVVDDSQLPKDRFSAERLKGVDSTLKIQPAKLEDSAVYLCASRVVAVISNQPQHFGDGTRLSIL.

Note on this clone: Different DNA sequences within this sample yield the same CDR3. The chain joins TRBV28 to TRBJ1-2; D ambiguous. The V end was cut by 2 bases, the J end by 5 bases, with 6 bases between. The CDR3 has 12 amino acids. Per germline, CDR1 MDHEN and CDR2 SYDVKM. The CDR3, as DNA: TGTGCCAGCAGTTTACCCGGGTATGGCTACACCTTC. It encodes CASSLPGYGYTF.

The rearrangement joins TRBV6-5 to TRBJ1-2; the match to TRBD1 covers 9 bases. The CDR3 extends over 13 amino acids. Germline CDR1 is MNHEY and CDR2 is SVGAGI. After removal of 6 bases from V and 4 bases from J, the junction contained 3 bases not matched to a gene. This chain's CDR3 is CASSTGGLYGYTF. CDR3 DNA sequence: TGTGCCAGCAGCACAGGGGGCCTCTATGGCTACACCTTC.

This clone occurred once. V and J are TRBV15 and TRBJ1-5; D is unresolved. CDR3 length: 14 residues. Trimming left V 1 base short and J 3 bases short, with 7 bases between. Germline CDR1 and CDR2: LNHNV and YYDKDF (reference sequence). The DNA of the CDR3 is TGTGCCACCAGCAGAGTGAGGGACAATCAGCCCCAGCATTTT. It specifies CATSRVRDNQPQHF.

DNA of the CDR3: TGTGCCAGCACCAAAACAGGGTTAGTTAACTATGGCTACACCTTC. Protein: CASTKTGLVNYGYTF. This rearrangement joins TRBV6-6 to TRBJ1-2; weak D call: TRBD1 (6 bases). V was clipped by 7 bases and J by 1 base, with 16 bases between them. The CDR3 sequence is 15 residues long. Looked up from germline, CDR1 is MNHNY and CDR2 is SVGAGI (reference sequence).

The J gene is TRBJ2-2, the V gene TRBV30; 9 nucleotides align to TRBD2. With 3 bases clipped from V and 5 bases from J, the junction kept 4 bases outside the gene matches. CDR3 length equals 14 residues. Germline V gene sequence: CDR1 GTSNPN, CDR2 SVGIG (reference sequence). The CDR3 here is CAWRLAGPTGELFF. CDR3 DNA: TGTGCCTGGAGGCTAGCGGGACCAACCGGGGAGCTGTTTTTT.

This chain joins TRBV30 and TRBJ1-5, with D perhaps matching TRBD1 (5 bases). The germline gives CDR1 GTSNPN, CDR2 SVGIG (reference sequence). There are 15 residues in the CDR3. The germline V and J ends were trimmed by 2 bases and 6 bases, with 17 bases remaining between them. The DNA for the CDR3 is TGTGCCTGGAGTAGTACGTCGCAGGGAACTCAGCCCCAGCATTTT. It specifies CAWSSTSQGTQPQHF.

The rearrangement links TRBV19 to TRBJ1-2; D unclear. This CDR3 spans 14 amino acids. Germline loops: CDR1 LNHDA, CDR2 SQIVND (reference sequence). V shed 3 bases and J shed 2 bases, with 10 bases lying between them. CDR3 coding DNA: TGTGCCAGTAGTATTGAGGGTGTCAACTATGGCTACACCTTC. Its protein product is CASSIEGVNYGYTF.

In DNA, the CDR3 is TGCGCCAGCAGCCAAGAGGATAGCGGGAAATACAATGAGCAGTTCTTC. Amino acid sequence: CASSQEDSGKYNEQFF. The chain uses TRBV4-1 and TRBJ2-1; 8 positions match TRBD2. Germline lookup yields CDR1 MGHRA and CDR2 YSYEKL. J lost 4 bases, V lost 0 bases, and 5 bases had no gene match. This CDR3 has 16 residues.

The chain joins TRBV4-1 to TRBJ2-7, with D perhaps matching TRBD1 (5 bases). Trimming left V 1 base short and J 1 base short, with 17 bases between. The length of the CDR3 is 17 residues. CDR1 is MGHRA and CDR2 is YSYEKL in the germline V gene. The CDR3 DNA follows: TGCGCCAGCAGCCAAGGACAGCCAAGGACCGTTTCCTACGAGCAGTACTTC. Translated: CASSQGQPRTVSYEQYF.